This TCR beta chain was captured by sequencing in a study of blood T cell repertoires in COVID-19. Assay: immunoSEQ multiplex PCR; the TCRdb copy retains only in-frame clones and omits some. The sample lists about 240,000 clones, 82% occurring once. Seattle's enrolled individuals joined amid active infection and were then monitored longitudinally. V shed 1 base and J 5 bases; nucleotides not matched to a gene: 14. Germline CDR1 and CDR2: SGHRS and YFSETQ. The CDR3 runs 18 residues. This receptor was identified in a woman of 80 years or more with COVID-19, enrolled during active disease. The specimen was peripheral blood. The chain combines TRBV5-1 with TRBJ2-5, with TRBD1 identical over 10 bases. DNA of the CDR3: TGCGCCAGCAGCTTGCAGCCTCCCGGGACAGGGGCGATGGAGACCCAGTACTTC. Translation gives CASSLQPPGTGAMETQYF. Looking up the rest from reference TRBV5-1 and TRBJ2-5 gives the full variable domain: KAGVTQTPRYLIKTRGQQVTLSCSPISGHRSVSWYQQTPGQGLQFLFEYFSETQRNKGNFPGRFSGRQFSNSRSEMNVSTLELGDSALYLCASSLQPPGTGAMETQYFGPGTRLLVL.